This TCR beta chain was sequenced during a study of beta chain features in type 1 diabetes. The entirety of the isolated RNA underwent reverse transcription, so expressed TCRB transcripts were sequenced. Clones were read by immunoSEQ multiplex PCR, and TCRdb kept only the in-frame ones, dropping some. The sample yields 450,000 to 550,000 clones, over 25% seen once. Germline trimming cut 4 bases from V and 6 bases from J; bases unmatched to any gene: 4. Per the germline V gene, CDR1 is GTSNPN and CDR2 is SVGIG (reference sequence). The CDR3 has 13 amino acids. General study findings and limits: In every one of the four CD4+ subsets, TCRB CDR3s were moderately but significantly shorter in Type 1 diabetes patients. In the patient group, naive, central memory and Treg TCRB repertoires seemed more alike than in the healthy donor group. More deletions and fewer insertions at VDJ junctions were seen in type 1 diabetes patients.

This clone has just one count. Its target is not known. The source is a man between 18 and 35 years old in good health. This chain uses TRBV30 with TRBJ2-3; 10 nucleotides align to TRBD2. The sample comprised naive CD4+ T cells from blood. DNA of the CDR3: TGTGCCTGGACTAGCGGGAGAACTGATACGCAGTATTTT. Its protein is CAWTSGRTDTQYF.